This TCR beta chain stems from a study of blood T cells in healthy people across ages. Study-wide findings and caveats: Diversity figures based on one million T cells were deemed too low.

The CDR3 runs 16 residues. The ends lost 5 bases at V and 2 bases at J; junction bases unmatched: 9. Germline-derived CDR1 and CDR2 are SEHNR and FQNEAQ (reference sequence). This clonotype occurred a few times. Antigen: not known. The authors ran a second PCR of 7 to 11 cycles using a sample-barcoded 5' primer and a J-beta primer mix. TCRdb re-called the 5' RACE reads through MiXCR, storing one row per CDR3 protein. The profile shows some 1,800,000 distinct CDR3 sequences, 35% to 50% of them singletons. A minimum of 6.5 million PBMCs was isolated per sample. Sample: blood. The V and J genes are TRBV7-9 and TRBJ1-2; TRBD1 matches at 9 bases. This clonotype was obtained from a human donor in good health. This CDR3 is CASSHGTGSYNYGYTF. CDR3 DNA: TGTGCCAGCAGCCACGGGACAGGGAGTTACAACTATGGCTACACCTTC. Using reference TRBV7-9 and TRBJ1-2 for the parts outside the CDR3, the full variable domain is DTGVSQNPRHKITKRGQNVTFRCDPISEHNRLYWYRQTLGQGPEFLTYFQNEAQLEKSRLLSDRFSAERPKGSFSTLEIQRTEQGDSAMYLCASSHGTGSYNYGYTFGSGTRLTVV.